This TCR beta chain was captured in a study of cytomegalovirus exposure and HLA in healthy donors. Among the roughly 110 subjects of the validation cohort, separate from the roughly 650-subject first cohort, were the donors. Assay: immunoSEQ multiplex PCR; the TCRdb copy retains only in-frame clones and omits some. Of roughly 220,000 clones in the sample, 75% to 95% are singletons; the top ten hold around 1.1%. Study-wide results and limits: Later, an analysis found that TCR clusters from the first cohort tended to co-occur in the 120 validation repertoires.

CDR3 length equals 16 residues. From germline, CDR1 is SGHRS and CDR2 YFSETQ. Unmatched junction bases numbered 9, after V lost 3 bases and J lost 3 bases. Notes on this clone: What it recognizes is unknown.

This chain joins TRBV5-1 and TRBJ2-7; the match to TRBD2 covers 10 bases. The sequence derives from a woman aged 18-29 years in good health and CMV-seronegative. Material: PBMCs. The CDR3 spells CASSSTLAGIGYEQYF. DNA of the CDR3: TGCGCCAGCAGCTCGACACTAGCGGGAATCGGCTACGAGCAGTACTTC.